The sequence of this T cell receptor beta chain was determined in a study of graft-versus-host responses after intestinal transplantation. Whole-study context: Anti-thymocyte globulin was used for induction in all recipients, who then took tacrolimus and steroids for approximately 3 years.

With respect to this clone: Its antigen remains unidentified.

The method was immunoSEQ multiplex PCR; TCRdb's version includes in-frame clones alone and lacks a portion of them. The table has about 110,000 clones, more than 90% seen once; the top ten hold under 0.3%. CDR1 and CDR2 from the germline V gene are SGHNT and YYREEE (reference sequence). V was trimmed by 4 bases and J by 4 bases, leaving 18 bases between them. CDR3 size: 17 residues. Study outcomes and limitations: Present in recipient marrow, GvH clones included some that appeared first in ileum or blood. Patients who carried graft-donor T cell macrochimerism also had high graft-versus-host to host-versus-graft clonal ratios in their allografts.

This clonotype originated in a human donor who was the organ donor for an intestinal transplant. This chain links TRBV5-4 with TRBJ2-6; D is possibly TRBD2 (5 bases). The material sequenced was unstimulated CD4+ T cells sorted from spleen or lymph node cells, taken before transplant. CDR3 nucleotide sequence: TGTGCCAGCAGCCCGGGATCATGGGTCTCCGGGGCCAACGTCCTGACTTTC. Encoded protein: CASSPGSWVSGANVLTF.